One and the same sample provided the 10 T cell receptor beta chains below, sequenced in a study of Ad26.COV2.S vaccination and SARS-CoV-2 variants. TCRdb keeps only in-frame clones here, not all; method: immunoSEQ multiplex PCR. The sample contains roughly 350,000 clones, about nine tenths of which appear only once. Noted treatment: roughly 19 received Ad26.COV2.S at low or high dose, single or two shots; roughly five received placebo; per-sample allocation not given. Day 63 following the first vaccine or placebo injection was when the samples were taken. The sample in question was peripheral blood, obtained in a trial of Ad26.COV2.S vaccine versus placebo. The receptor source for this set is a person between 18 and 65 years old who received the Ad26.COV2.S COVID-19 vaccine or a placebo.

The table lists this clone with a few counts. Germline and junction disagree at one end, which may indicate a read error. The chain is built from TRBV18 and TRBJ1-1, with 7 bases aligning to TRBD1. Germline values: CDR1 KGHSH, CDR2 LQKENI. This CDR3 is 14 amino acids long. CDR3 nucleotides: TGTGCCAGCTCACCAACCGGGACAGTTACTGGAGCTTTCTTT. The encoded protein is CASSPTGTVTGAFF.

The CDR3 spells CASSPGPRHTDTQYF. CDR3 coding DNA: TGTGCCAGCAGCCCGGGACCTAGGCACACAGATACGCAGTATTTT. The V call is TRBV11-3, the J call TRBJ2-3; D could derive from TRBD1 or TRBD2 (5 bases each). Germline-derived CDR1 and CDR2 are SGHNT and YENEEA. The CDR3 totals 15 residues. V was clipped by 5 bases and J by 2 bases, with 14 bases between them.

V usage is TRBV19 and J usage is TRBJ1-5; TRBD1 matches at 8 bases. Germline V gene lookup returns CDR1 LNHDA and CDR2 SQIVND (reference sequence). The CDR3 has 14 residues. The ends lost 7 bases at V and 5 bases at J; junction bases unmatched: 7. CDR3 nucleotides: TGTGCCAGTACCCAACAGGGGGAGTATCAGCCCCAGCATTTT. Its translation is CASTQQGEYQPQHF.

The chain combines TRBV28 with TRBJ1-4; a possible D gene is TRBD1 (5 bases). Trimming cost V 4 bases and J 8 bases, with 11 bases left between them. CDR1 is MDHEN, CDR2 SYDVKM, per germline. This CDR3 comprises 13 residues. The CDR3 DNA reads as TGTGCCAGCAGTTCTGGGGGGGAGGAAAAACTGTTTTTT. Residues: CASSSGGEEKLFF. The full variable domain, rest sourced from reference TRBV28 and TRBJ1-4, is DVKVTQSSRYLVKRTGEKVFLECVQDMDHENMFWYRQDPGLGLRLIYFSYDVKMKEKGDIPEGYSVSREKKERFSLILESASTNQTSMYLCASSSGGEEKLFFGSGTQLSVL.

The sample holds one count of this clone. The rearrangement uses TRBV11-1 and TRBJ1-1; possible D gene TRBD1, 6 bases. The CDR3 is 15 residues long. Germline lookup yields CDR1 SGHAT and CDR2 FQDESV (reference sequence). Trimming removed 4 bases from V and 0 bases from J, with 12 bases in between. CDR3 region: CASSSYDRMNTEAFF. The CDR3, as DNA: TGTGCCAGCAGCTCCTACGACAGGATGAACACTGAAGCTTTCTTT. Complete variable domain (other parts from reference TRBV11-1 and TRBJ1-1): EAEVAQSPRYKITEKSQAVAFWCDPISGHATLYWYRQILGQGPELLVQFQDESVVDDSQLPKDRFSAERLKGVDSTLKIQPAELGDSAMYLCASSSYDRMNTEAFFGQGTRLTVV.

The chain couples TRBV6-5 to TRBJ2-1; 14 bases match TRBD2. In germline, CDR1 is MNHEY, CDR2 SVGAGI. CDR3 size: 16 residues. The V and J ends lost 2 bases and 9 bases, in that order; junction bases with no gene match: 6. CDR3 coding DNA: TGTGCCAGCAGTTACCGACTAGCGGGGGGGCCAAGTGAGCAGTTCTTC. This translates into CASSYRLAGGPSEQFF.

This sequence joins TRBV19 and TRBJ1-6; D is perhaps TRBD1 (5 bases). The CDR3 spans 17 residues. The V gene's germline CDR1 is LNHDA and CDR2 SQIVND (reference sequence). Trimming left V 0 bases short and J 14 bases short, with 23 bases between. CDR3 residues: CASSIEIGHVLSSALHF. CDR3 DNA sequence: TGTGCCAGTAGTATAGAAATAGGACACGTCCTTTCCTCGGCCCTCCACTTT.

The chain joins TRBV6-5 to TRBJ2-7, with TRBD1 matching 10 bases. The CDR3 runs to 14 residues. Germline V CDR1 and CDR2: MNHEY, SVGAGI. The J segment lost 6 bases and the V segment lost 8 bases, leaving 10 bases of the junction unmatched. CDR3 in DNA: TGTGCCAGCGGGGTGGGGACAGGGGTCAGCGAGCAGTACTTC. Its protein product is CASGVGTGVSEQYF.

This clone was detected only once. The chain links TRBV11-3 to TRBJ2-5, with D possibly TRBD2 on 6 matching bases. V lost 4 bases and J 1 base, leaving 16 bases between the germline ends. This CDR3 is 16 amino acids long. The germline CDR1 and CDR2 sequences are SGHNT and YENEEA. The CDR3 sequence: CASSCDLAGIQETQYF. The CDR3 region has the DNA TGTGCCAGCAGCTGCGACCTTGCGGGAATCCAAGAGACCCAGTACTTC.

The chain uses TRBV6-6 and TRBJ2-1, with a possible D match to TRBD2 (6 bases). The CDR3 contains 12 residues. V dropped 8 bases and J dropped 5 bases, with 10 bases sitting between them. In germline, CDR1 is MNHNY, CDR2 SVGAGI (reference sequence). The CDR3 DNA reads TGTGCCAGCGAGGACTATAACAATGAGCAGTTCTTC. This sequence encodes CASEDYNNEQFF.